This T cell receptor beta chain was recovered during a study of T-cell reconstitution after alpha-beta-depleted transplantation in children. The study, taken as a whole, reports: From surviving recipient T cells and thymic progenitors came the high day-60 TCRbeta diversity observed in some patients. By about two months after transplant, alpha-beta T cells reportedly arose from several hundred graft clones that had expanded. Newly generated T cells supplied most T-cell counts and diversity one year post-transplant.

Of note for this clonotype: Antigen unknown.

Unique molecular identifiers were used to barcode this TCRbeta library. Each CDR3 protein is one row after TCRdb ran MiXCR on the PCR reads. The table lists a few hundred thousand distinct CDR3 sequences, 25% to 30% of them singletons. The CDR3 contains 12 residues. Trimming removed 5 bases from V and 7 bases from J; junction bases left unmatched: 5. CDR1 is DFQATT and CDR2 is SNEGSKA in the germline V gene (reference sequence). This receptor was taken from a boy in the first two years of life with Wiskott-Aldrich syndrome, due to receive a stem cell transplant. The chain has TRBV20-1 and TRBJ1-2; 9 bases are shared with TRBD1. The sample consisted of PBMCs, taken before TCRalphabeta/CD19-depleted stem cell transplant. The DNA for the CDR3 is TGCAGTGCTGGACAGGGGAGAAGTGGCTACACCTTC. Residues: CSAGQGRSGYTF.